This entry lists 21 T cell receptor beta chains sequenced from one sample in a study of T cells in Graves' hyperthyroidism and ophthalmopathy. Amplified TCR beta CDR3 regions came from RNA transcripts. The HTBI primer set served for first-round RT-PCR of the TCR CDR3. Using its own MiXCR run on the multiplex PCR reads, TCRdb lists one record per CDR3 protein. The top ten hold roughly 6.5% of the sample, which has 600,000 to 700,000 distinct CDR3 sequences, nearly 45% seen once. Material for sequencing was peripheral blood or thyroid tissue (not recorded which). The source is an adult man with Graves' disease, either hyperthyroidism or ophthalmopathy (not recorded which).

This clonotype was picked up a small number of times. The chain has TRBV5-1 and TRBJ1-1; tentative D call: TRBD1 (6 bases). Trimming shortened V by 5 bases and J by 5 bases, and 13 bases separated the two germline ends. The CDR3 has 13 amino acids. Germline CDR1 SGHRS, CDR2 YFSETQ. Here the CDR3 reads CASRYGRGTEAFF. CDR3 coding DNA: TGCGCCAGCAGATACGGGAGGGGGACTGAAGCTTTCTTT.

The table lists this clonotype with a few counts. The chain employs TRBV5-1 and TRBJ1-2; D perhaps matches TRBD1 (5 bases). There are 13 residues in the CDR3. With 4 bases removed from V and 4 bases from J, the gap between germline ends came to 11 bases. Germline assignment: CDR1 SGHRS and CDR2 YFSETQ. CDR3 sequence reads: CASSETVGYGYTF. Written as DNA, the CDR3 is TGCGCCAGCAGCGAGACAGTCGGCTATGGCTACACCTTC.

This clonotype was counted at least ten times. The chain recombines TRBV24-1 with TRBJ1-3; D not resolved. This CDR3 comprises 13 residues. V was trimmed by 9 bases and J by 6 bases, leaving 14 bases between them. Germline V lookup: CDR1 KGHDR, CDR2 SFDVKD. This chain's CDR3 is CATRGGRENTIYF. The CDR3 DNA is TGTGCCACCCGGGGTGGACGAGAAAACACCATATATTTT.

On this clonotype: A much larger clone lies one base from this, so it may be a read error. This chain links TRBV24-1 with TRBJ1-1; unclear D gene. Germline CDR1 is KGHDR and CDR2 is SFDVKD. The CDR3 sequence is 14 residues long. Trimming took off 3 bases at V and 0 bases at J, with 7 bases between the two ends. This CDR3 reads CATSDPGVNTEAFF. The CDR3, as DNA: TGTGCCACCAGTGATCCCGGGGTGAACACTGAAGCTTTCTTT.

The chain combines TRBV2 with TRBJ2-5; D is undetermined. V was pared by 3 bases and J by 4 bases, with 9 bases between. From germline, CDR1 is SNHLY and CDR2 FYNNEI. CDR3 size: 13 residues. The CDR3 sequence is CASSEPRAETQYF. DNA of the CDR3: TGTGCCAGCAGTGAGCCCCGAGCAGAGACCCAGTACTTC.

The V gene is TRBV2, the J gene TRBJ2-7; weak D call: TRBD1 (7 bases). Deletions cut 4 bases from V and 2 bases from J, with 15 bases between. The germline V gene encodes CDR1 SNHLY and CDR2 FYNNEI. The CDR3 covers 15 residues. The CDR3 protein is CASSVRDSQTYEQYF. CDR3 nucleotides: TGTGCCAGCAGTGTGCGGGACAGTCAAACCTACGAGCAGTACTTC.

This clonotype was seen ten or more times. This sequence joins TRBV7-2 and TRBJ1-2; D is unresolved. CDR3 length: 12 residues. Deletions cut 5 bases from V and 8 bases from J, with 12 bases between. Germline loops: CDR1 SGHTA, CDR2 FQGNSA. CDR3 residues: CASSTYRSGYTF. As DNA, the CDR3 is TGTGCCAGCAGCACCTACCGTTCGGGCTACACCTTC.

This clonotype was seen just once. A much larger clone differs by one base, so this may be a read error. This sequence joins TRBV2 and TRBJ2-2; TRBD1 matches at 10 bases. The V gene's germline CDR1 is SNHLY and CDR2 FYNNEI. The CDR3 consists of 14 residues. V was clipped by 8 bases and J by 4 bases; unmatched bases: 4. CDR3 protein: CASDGQGGTGELFF. CDR3 nucleotides: TGTGCCAGCGATGGACAGGGGGGCACCGGGGAGCTGTTTTTT. The whole variable domain, filled in from reference TRBV2 and TRBJ2-2, reads EPEVTQTPSHQVTQMGQEVILRCVPISNHLYFYWYRQILGQKVEFLVSFYNNEISEKSEIFDDQFSVERPDGSNFTLKIRSTKLEDSAMYFCASDGQGGTGELFFGEGSRLTVL.

This clonotype was counted many times. The V gene is TRBV24-1, the J gene TRBJ1-2; 9 nucleotides agree with TRBD1. Unmatched junction bases numbered 7, after V lost 3 bases and J lost 6 bases. This CDR3 has 15 residues. Germline CDR1 reads KGHDR; CDR2 reads SFDVKD. This chain's CDR3 is CATSDPSGTGHGYTF. The CDR3 nucleotides read TGTGCCACCAGTGATCCCTCCGGGACAGGGCATGGCTACACCTTC.

This clonotype was recorded many times. J is TRBJ2-7 and V is TRBV15; 7 bases agree with TRBD1. Germline V lookup: CDR1 LNHNV, CDR2 YYDKDF (reference sequence). This CDR3 contains 18 residues. V lost 3 bases, J lost 6 bases, and 20 bases stayed unmatched. CDR3 protein: CATSSPSDTGVAVSEQYF. Written as DNA, the CDR3 is TGTGCCACCAGCAGCCCTTCCGACACAGGGGTGGCGGTCTCCGAGCAGTACTTC. Drawing the rest from reference TRBV15 and TRBJ2-7, the complete variable domain is DAMVIQNPRYQVTQFGKPVTLSCSQTLNHNVMYWYQQKSSQAPKLLFHYYDKDFNNEADTPDNFQSRRPNTSFCFLDIRSPGLGDTAMYLCATSSPSDTGVAVSEQYFGPGTRLTVT.

Many counts were recorded for this clonotype. CDR3: CASNGRYQETQYF. The CDR3 region has the DNA TGTGCCAGCAACGGGAGGTACCAAGAGACCCAGTACTTC. This chain connects TRBV2 to TRBJ2-5; 7 nucleotides align to TRBD2. Trimming removed 7 bases from V and 0 bases from J; junction bases left unmatched: 2. Germline CDR1 is SNHLY and CDR2 is FYNNEI. This CDR3 is 13 amino acids long.

The gene calls are TRBV20-1 and TRBJ1-2; D remains ambiguous. V was pared by 3 bases and J by 4 bases, with 12 bases between. In germline, CDR1 is DFQATT, CDR2 SNEGSKA (reference sequence). The CDR3 is made up of 13 amino acids. DNA for the CDR3: TGCAGTGCTAGCTATGCGGGCGGCTATGGCTACACCTTC. This translates into CSASYAGGYGYTF.

In this sample, this clonotype turned up many times. This rearrangement joins TRBV24-1 to TRBJ1-2; possible D gene TRBD1, 5 bases. The germline V gene has CDR1 KGHDR and CDR2 SFDVKD. The CDR3 has 13 amino acids. Between the trimmed V and J ends, which lost 4 bases and 7 bases, there was a span of 12 bases. The CDR3 DNA is TGTGCCACCAGTGACCCAGCCAGGGTTGGCTACACCTTC. It specifies CATSDPARVGYTF.

The CDR3 sequence is CATSRARVGVSYEQYF. CDR3 DNA: TGTGCCACCAGCAGAGCCAGGGTGGGGGTTTCCTACGAGCAGTACTTC. The chain combines TRBV15 with TRBJ2-7; D is possibly TRBD1 or TRBD2 (5 bases each). This CDR3 is 16 amino acids long. The germline V gene encodes CDR1 LNHNV and CDR2 YYDKDF (reference sequence). Trimming pared 1 base from V and 1 base from J, leaving 14 bases between.

The chain has TRBV19 and TRBJ1-4, with 7 bases matching TRBD1. The V and J ends lost 5 bases and 6 bases, in that order; junction bases with no gene match: 3. The CDR3 runs to 13 residues. From germline, CDR1 is LNHDA and CDR2 SQIVND (reference sequence). CDR3 region: CASSDRVDEKLFF. As DNA, the CDR3 is TGTGCCAGTAGTGACAGGGTTGATGAAAAACTGTTTTTT.

This clonotype has just a few counts. Here the CDR3 reads CASSLASPLQETQYF. CDR3 coding DNA: TGTGCCAGCAGCTTAGCATCCCCACTTCAAGAGACCCAGTACTTC. This chain links TRBV7-6 with TRBJ2-5, with D hard to call. The CDR3 runs 15 residues. V dropped 0 bases and J dropped 2 bases, with 10 bases sitting between them. Germline V gene lookup returns CDR1 SGHVS and CDR2 FNYEAQ.

A remark on this clonotype: Possible read error: a much larger clone is one base away. The chain links TRBV24-1 to TRBJ1-2, with 8 bases aligning to TRBD1. Per the germline V gene, CDR1 is KGHDR and CDR2 is SFDVKD. The CDR3 length is 14 residues. The CDR3 loop is CATSGMDRAYGCTF. CDR3 bases: TGTGCCACCAGTGGGATGGACAGGGCTTATGGCTGCACCTTC.

As to this clonotype: A much larger clone lies one base from this, so it may be a read error. This sequence joins TRBV12-3 or TRBV12-4 and TRBJ1-1; D is possibly TRBD1 (5 bases). Between the trimmed V and J ends, which lost 6 bases and 4 bases, there was a span of 21 bases. The CDR3 consists of 16 residues. DNA for the CDR3: TGTGCCAGCAGCCCCCGGCCGGGACGTCTAGGCACTGAAGCTTTCTTT. This encodes CASSPRPGRLGTEAFF.

The chain links TRBV2 to TRBJ2-5; TRBD2 is a possible D gene (7 bases). CDR1 SNHLY and CDR2 FYNNEI come from the germline V gene. This CDR3 has 16 residues. Trimming removed 5 bases from V and 5 bases from J, with 21 bases in between. The CDR3 nucleotides read TGTGCCAGCAGTTACTGGGCGGGGGCCGGGATCGAGACCCAGTACTTC. It yields the protein CASSYWAGAGIETQYF.

This clonotype was counted many times. One junction end does not reproduce the germline sequence, and a read error may be involved. V usage is TRBV6-5 and J usage is TRBJ2-7; D not resolved. The CDR3 runs 8 residues. Germline V gives CDR1 MNHEY, CDR2 SVGAGI. The CDR3 coding sequence is TGTGCCAGCAGTGACGAGATCTTC. It specifies CASSDEIF.

This chain joins TRBV20-1 and TRBJ1-2; 8 nucleotides match TRBD1. Germline trimming cut 0 bases from V and 3 bases from J; bases unmatched to any gene: 3. The CDR3 covers 14 residues. CDR1 and CDR2 from the germline V gene are DFQATT and SNEGSKA (reference sequence). The CDR3 reads CSARDSGGDYGYTF. The DNA for the CDR3 is TGCAGTGCTAGAGATTCAGGGGGCGACTATGGCTACACCTTC.